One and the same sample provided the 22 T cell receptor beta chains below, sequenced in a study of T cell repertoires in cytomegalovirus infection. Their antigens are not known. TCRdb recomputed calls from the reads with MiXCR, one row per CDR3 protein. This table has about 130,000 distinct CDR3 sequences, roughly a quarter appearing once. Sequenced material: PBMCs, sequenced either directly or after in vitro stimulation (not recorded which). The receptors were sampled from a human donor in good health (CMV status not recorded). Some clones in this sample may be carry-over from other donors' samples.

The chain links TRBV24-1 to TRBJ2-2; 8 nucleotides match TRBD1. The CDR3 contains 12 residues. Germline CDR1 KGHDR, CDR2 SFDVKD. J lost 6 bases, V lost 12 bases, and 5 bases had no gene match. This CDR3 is CAARQGSGELFF. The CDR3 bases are TGTGCCGCCCGACAGGGGTCCGGGGAGCTGTTTTTT.

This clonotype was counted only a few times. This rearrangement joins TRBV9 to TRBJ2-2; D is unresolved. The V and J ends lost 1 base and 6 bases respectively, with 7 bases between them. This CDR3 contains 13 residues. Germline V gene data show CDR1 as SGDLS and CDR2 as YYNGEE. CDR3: CASSVRIPGELFF. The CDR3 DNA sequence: TGTGCCAGCAGCGTAAGGATTCCCGGGGAGCTGTTTTTT.

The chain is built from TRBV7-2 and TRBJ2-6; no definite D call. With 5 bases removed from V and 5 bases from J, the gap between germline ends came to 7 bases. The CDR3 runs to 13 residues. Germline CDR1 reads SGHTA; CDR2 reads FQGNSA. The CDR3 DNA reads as TGTGCCAGCAGCCCATTCCGGGCCAACGTCCTGACTTTC. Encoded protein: CASSPFRANVLTF.

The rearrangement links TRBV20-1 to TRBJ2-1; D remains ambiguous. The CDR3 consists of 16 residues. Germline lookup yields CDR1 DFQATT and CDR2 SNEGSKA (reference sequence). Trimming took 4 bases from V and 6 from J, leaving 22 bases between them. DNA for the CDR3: TGCAGTGCTAATTCCCCCGAGCTAGTCGCCTGCAATGAGCAGTTCTTC. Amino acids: CSANSPELVACNEQFF.

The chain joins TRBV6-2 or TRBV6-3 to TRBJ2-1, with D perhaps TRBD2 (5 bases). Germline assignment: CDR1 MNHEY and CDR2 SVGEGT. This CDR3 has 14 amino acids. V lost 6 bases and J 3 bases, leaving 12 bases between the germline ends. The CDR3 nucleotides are TGTGCCAGCAGATTAAACGCGGGCTACAATGAGCAGTTCTTC. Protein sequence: CASRLNAGYNEQFF.

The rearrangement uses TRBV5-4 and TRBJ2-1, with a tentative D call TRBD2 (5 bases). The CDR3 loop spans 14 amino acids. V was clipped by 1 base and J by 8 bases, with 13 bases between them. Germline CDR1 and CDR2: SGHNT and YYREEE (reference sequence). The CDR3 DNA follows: TGTGCCAGCAGCTTGTCGACCGGGATCTATGAGCAGTTCTTC. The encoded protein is CASSLSTGIYEQFF. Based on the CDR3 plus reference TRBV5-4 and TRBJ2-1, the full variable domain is ETGVTQSPTHLIKTRGQQVTLRCSSQSGHNTVSWYQQALGQGPQFIFQYYREEENGRGNFPPRFSGLQFPNYSSELNVNALELDDSALYLCASSLSTGIYEQFFGPGTRLTVL.

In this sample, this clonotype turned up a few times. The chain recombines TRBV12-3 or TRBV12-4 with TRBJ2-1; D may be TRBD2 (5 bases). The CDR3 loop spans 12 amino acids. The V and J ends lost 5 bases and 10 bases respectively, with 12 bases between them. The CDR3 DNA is TGTGCCAGCAGTCTCGAATCGGGGGAGCAGTTCTTC. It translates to CASSLESGEQFF.

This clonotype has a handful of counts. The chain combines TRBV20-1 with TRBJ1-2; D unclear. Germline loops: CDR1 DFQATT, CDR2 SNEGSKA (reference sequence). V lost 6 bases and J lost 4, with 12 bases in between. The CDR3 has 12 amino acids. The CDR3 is CSAGEGFYGYTF. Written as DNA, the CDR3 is TGCAGTGCCGGGGAGGGATTCTATGGCTACACCTTC.

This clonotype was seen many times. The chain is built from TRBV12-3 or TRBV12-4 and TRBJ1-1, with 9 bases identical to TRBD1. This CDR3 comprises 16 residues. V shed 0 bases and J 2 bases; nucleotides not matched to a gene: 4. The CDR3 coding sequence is TGTGCCAGCAGTTTAGCGGGGGGACAGGGAAACACTGAAGCTTTCTTT. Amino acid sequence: CASSLAGGQGNTEAFF.

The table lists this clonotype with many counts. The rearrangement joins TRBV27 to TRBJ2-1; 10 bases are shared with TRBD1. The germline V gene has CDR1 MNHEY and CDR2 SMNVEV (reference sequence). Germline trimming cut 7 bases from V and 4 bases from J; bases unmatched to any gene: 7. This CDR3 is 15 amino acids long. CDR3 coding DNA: TGTGCCAGCAACCCGACAGGGGGCGTTTACAATGAGCAGTTCTTC. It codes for CASNPTGGVYNEQFF.

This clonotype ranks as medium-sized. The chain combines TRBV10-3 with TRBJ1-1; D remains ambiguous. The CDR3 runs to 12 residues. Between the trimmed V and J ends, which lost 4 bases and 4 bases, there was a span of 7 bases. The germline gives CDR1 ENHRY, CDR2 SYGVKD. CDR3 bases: TGTGCCATCAGTGCGGGCGGCACTGAAGCTTTCTTT. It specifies CAISAGGTEAFF.

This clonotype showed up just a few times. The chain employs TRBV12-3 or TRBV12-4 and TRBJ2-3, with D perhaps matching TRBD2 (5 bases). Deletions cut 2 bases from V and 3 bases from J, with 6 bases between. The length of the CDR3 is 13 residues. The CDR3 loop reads CASSLLATDTQYF. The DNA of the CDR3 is TGTGCCAGCAGTTTACTAGCTACAGATACGCAGTATTTT.

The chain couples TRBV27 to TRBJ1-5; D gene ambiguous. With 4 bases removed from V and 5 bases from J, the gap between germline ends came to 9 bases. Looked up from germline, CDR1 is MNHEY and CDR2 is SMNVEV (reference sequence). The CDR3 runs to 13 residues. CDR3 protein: CASSYGQHQPQHF. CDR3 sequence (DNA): TGTGCCAGCAGTTACGGGCAGCATCAGCCCCAGCATTTT.

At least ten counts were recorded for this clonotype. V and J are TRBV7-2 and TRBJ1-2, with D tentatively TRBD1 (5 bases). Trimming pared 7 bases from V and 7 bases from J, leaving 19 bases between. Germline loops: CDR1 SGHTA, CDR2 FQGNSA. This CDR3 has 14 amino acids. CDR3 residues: CASTGPAGTGGYTF. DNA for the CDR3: TGTGCCAGCACCGGCCCCGCAGGGACGGGTGGCTACACCTTC.

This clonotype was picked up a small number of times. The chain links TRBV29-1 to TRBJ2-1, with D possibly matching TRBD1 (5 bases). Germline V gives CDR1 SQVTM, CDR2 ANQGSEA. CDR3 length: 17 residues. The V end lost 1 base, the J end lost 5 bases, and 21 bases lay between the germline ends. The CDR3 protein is CSVEGWERGKLDNEQFF. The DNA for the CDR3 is TGCAGCGTTGAAGGGTGGGAAAGGGGAAAACTGGACAATGAGCAGTTCTTC.

The CDR3 region is CASSPWALSGETQYF. The CDR3 bases are TGTGCCAGCAGTCCGTGGGCATTAAGCGGAGAGACCCAGTACTTC. The chain employs TRBV6-2 or TRBV6-3 and TRBJ2-5, with D tentatively TRBD2 (5 bases). The V end was cut by 5 bases, the J end by 4 bases, with 17 bases between. There are 15 residues in the CDR3. Germline values: CDR1 MNHEY, CDR2 SVGEGT.

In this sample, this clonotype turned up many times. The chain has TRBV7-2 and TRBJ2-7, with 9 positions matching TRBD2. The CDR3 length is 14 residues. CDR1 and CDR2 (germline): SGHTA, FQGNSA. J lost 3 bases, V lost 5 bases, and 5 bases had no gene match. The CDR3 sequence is CASSPRAGGYEQYF. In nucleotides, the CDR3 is TGTGCCAGCAGCCCCAGAGCGGGGGGCTACGAGCAGTACTTC.

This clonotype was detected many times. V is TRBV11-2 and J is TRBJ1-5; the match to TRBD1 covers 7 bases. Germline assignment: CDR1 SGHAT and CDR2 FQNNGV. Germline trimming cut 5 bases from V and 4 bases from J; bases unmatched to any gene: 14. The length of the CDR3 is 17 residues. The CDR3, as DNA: TGTGCCAGCAGCCGGCGGCCAATGACAGGGAGGAATCAGCCCCAGCATTTT. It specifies CASSRRPMTGRNQPQHF.

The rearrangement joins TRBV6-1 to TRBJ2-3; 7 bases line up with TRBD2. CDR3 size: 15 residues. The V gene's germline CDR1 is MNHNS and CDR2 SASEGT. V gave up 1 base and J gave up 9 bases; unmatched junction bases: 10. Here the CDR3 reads CASSEEGGSGWTQYF. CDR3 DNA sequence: TGTGCCAGCAGTGAAGAAGGCGGGAGCGGATGGACGCAGTATTTT.

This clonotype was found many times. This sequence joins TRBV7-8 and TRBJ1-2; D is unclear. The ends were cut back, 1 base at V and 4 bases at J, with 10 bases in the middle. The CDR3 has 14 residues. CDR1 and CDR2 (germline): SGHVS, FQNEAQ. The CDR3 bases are TGTGCCAGCAGCTTAGGTCCCAGTATCTATGGCTACACCTTC. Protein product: CASSLGPSIYGYTF.

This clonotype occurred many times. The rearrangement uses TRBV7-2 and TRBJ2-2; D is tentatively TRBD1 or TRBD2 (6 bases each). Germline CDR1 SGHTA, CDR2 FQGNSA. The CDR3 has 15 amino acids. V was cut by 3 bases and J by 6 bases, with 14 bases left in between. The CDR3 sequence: CASSLGGGPSGELFF. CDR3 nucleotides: TGTGCCAGCAGCTTGGGGGGCGGCCCTTCCGGGGAGCTGTTTTTT.

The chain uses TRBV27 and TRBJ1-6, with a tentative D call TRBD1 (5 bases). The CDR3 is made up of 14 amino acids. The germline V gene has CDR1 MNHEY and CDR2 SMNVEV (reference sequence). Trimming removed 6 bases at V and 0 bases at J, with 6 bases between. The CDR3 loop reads CASRGDSYNSPLHF. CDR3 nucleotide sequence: TGTGCCAGCAGGGGGGACTCCTATAATTCACCCCTCCACTTT.